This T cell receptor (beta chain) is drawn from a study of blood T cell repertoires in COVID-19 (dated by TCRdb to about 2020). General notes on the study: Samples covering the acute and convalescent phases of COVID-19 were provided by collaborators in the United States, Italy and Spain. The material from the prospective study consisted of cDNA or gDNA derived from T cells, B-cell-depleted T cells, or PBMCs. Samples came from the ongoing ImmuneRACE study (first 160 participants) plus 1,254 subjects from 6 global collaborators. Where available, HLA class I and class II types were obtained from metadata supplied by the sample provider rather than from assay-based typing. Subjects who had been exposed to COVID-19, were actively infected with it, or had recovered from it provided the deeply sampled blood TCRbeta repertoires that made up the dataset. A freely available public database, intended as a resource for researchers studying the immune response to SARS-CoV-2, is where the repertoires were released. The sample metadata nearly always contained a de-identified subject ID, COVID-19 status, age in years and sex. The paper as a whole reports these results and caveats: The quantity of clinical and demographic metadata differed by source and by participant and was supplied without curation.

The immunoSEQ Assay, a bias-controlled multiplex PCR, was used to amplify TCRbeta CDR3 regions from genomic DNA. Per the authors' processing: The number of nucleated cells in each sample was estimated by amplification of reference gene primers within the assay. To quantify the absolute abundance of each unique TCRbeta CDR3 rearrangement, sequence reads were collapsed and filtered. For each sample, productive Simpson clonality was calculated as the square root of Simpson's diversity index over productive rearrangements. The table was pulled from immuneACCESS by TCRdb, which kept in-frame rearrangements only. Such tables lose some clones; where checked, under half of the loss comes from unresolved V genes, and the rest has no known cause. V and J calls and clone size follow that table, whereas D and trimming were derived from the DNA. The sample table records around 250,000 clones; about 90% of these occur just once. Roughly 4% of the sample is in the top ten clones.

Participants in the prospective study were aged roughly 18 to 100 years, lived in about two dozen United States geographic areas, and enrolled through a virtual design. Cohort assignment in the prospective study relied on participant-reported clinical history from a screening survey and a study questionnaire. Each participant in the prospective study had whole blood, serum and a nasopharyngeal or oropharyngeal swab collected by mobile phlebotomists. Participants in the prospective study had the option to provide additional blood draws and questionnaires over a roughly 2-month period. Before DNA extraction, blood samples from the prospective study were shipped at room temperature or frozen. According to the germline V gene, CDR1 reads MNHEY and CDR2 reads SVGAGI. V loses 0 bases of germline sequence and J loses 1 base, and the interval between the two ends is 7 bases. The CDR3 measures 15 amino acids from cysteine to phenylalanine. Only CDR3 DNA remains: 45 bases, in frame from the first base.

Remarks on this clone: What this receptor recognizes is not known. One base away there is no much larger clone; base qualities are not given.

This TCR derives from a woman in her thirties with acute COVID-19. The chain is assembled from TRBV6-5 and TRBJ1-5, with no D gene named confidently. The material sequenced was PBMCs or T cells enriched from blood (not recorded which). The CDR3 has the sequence CASSYSVQSNQPQHF. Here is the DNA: TGTGCCAGCAGTTACTCTGTCCAGAGCAATCAGCCCCAGCATTTT.